This note documents a single T cell receptor beta chain sequence. This record belongs to a study of T cell responses to AZD1222 COVID-19 vaccine. About the study: Researchers grouped second doses given at about 4 or about 12 weeks into one pool.

V trimming: 5 bases; J trimming: 2 bases; junction bases outside the gene matches: 2. In germline, CDR1 is SQVTM, CDR2 ANQGSEA. The CDR3 totals 12 residues. Produced via immunoSEQ multiplex PCR; TCRdb's table is partial and in-frame only. The data contain approximately 130,000 clones, 93% of them seen just once; the ten biggest clones take up under 3.5%. The rearrangement uses TRBV29-1 and TRBJ2-5; TRBD2 matches at 7 bases. The TCR originated in an adult in good health. The sample in question was peripheral blood, obtained on day 0 of AZD1222 vaccination. The CDR3: CSVLRGQETQYF. CDR3 coding DNA: TGCAGCGTTTTGCGGGGGCAAGAGACCCAGTACTTC.